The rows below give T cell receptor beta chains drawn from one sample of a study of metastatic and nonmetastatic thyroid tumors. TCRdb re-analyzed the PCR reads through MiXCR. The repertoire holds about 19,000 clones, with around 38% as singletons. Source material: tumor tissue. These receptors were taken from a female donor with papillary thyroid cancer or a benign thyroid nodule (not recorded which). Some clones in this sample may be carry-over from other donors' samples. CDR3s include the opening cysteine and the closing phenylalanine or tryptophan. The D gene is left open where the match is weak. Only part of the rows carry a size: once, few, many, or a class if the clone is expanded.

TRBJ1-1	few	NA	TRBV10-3	TGTGCCACCACAGGGCGGGAGAACACTGAAGCTTTCTTT	CATTGRENTEAFF
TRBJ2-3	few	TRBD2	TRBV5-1	TGCGCCAGCAGCGTGGAGCGGGGTGGGGATACGCAGTATTTT	CASSVERGGDTQYF
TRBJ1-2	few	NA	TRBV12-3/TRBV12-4	TGTGCCAGCAGGGGGGACGGGACCTATGGCTACACCTTC	CASRGDGTYGYTF
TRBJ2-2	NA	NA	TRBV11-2	TGTGCCAGCAGGGATTGGAGGACGGGGGTTTTGGACGGGGAGCTGTTTTTT	CASRDWRTGVLDGELFF
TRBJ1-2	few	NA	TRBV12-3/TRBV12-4	TGTGCCAGCAGTTCCCGGGGGGGTAACTATGGCTACACCTTC	CASSSRGGNYGYTF
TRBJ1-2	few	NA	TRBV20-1	TGCAGTGCCGAAGAAGAGGGCTACACCTTC	CSAEEEGYTF
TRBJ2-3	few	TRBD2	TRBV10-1	TGCGCCAGCAGTCAGAGCGGGATCGGAACAGATACGCAGTATTTT	CASSQSGIGTDTQYF
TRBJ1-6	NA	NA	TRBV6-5	TGTGCCAGCAGTTACTCGGCCCGCCGGAGCTCCTATAATTCACCCCTCCACTTT	CASSYSARRSSYNSPLHF
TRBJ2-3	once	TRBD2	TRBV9	TGTGCCAGCAGCGCTAGCGGGAGTACAGATACGCAGTATTTT	CASSASGSTDTQYF
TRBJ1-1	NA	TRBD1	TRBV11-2	TGTGCCAGCAGCCAGATACAGGGGCAGGGGACTGAAGCTTTCTTT	CASSQIQGQGTEAFF
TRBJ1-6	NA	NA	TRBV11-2	TGTGCCAGCAGCCCTCAAACAGGATCAGGAACACCCCTCCACTTT	CASSPQTGSGTPLHF
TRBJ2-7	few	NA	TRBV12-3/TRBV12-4	TGTGCCAGCAGTTTCGGTTCAGGGCTAGCGAACGAGCAGTACTTC	CASSFGSGLANEQYF
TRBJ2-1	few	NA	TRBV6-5	TGTGCCAGCAGTTACTCACAGGGAAATGAGCAGTTCTTC	CASSYSQGNEQFF
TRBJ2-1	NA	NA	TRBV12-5	TGTGCTAGTGGTTTGGTATATTCCGGTGAGCAGTTCTTC	CASGLVYSGEQFF
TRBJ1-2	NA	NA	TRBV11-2	TGTGCCAGCAGCGTCGGGACGGATAACTATGGCTACACCTTC	CASSVGTDNYGYTF
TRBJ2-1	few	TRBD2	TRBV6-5	TGTGCCAGCAGTTACTCCCGGACTAGCGGAAATGAGCAGTTCTTC	CASSYSRTSGNEQFF
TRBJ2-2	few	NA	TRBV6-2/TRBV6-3	TGTGCCACAGAAAGACAGGAGGACACCGGGGAGCTGTTTTTT	CATERQEDTGELFF
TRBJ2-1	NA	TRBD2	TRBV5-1	TGCGCCAGCAGCCCCCCTAGCGGCAATGAGCAGTTCTTC	CASSPPSGNEQFF
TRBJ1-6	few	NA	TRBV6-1	TGTGCCAGCAGTGATTCAGGGGAGAGCTCACCCCTCCACTTT	CASSDSGESSPLHF
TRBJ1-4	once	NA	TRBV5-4	TGTGCCAGCAGCGTATTCTTATCGGGTAATGAAAAACTGTTTTTT	CASSVFLSGNEKLFF
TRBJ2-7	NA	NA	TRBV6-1	TGTGCCAGCAGTGAAACACAGGGTGAGGGCAACGAGCAGTACTTC	CASSETQGEGNEQYF
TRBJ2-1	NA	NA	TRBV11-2	TGTGCCAGCAGCTTTAATAGTCAGGGTTCCTACAATGAGCAGTTCTTC	CASSFNSQGSYNEQFF
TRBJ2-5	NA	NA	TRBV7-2	TGTGCCACCGGGGGAGTATACCAAGAGACCCAGTACTTC	CATGGVYQETQYF
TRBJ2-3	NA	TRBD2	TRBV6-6	TGTGCCAGCAGTTACGGTAGCGGGAGTGGCACAGATACGCAGTATTTT	CASSYGSGSGTDTQYF
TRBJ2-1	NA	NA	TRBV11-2	TGTGCCAGCAGCTTATCCAATGAGCAGTTCTTC	CASSLSNEQFF
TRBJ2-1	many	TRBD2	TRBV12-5	TGTGCTAGTGGTAGCGGGGGGACAATCAATGAGCAGTTCTTC	CASGSGGTINEQFF
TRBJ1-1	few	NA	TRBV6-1	TGTGCCACCGGCCCTAACACTGAAGCTTTCTTT	CATGPNTEAFF
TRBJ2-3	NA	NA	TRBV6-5	TGTGCCAGCAGTTTACCTGGCGGGGTTAGCACAGATACGCAGTATTTT	CASSLPGGVSTDTQYF
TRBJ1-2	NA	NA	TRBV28	TGTGCCAGCAGCACACCGGGGAACTATGGCTACACCTTC	CASSTPGNYGYTF
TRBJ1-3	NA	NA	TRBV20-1	TGCAGTGCCATGAGAGGGGACTCTGGAAACACCATATATTTT	CSAMRGDSGNTIYF
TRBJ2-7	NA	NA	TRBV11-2	TGTGCCAGCAGCTTAGTTAGGACAGCGGGCGGCGAGCAGTACTTC	CASSLVRTAGGEQYF
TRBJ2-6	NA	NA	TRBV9	TGTGCCAGCAGCGTACTTGGGGGGTTCTCTGGGGCCAACGTCCTGACTTTC	CASSVLGGFSGANVLTF
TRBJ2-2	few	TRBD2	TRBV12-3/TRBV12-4	TGTGCCAGCAGTTTCTTAGCGGGAAGTACCGGGGAGCTGTTTTTT	CASSFLAGSTGELFF
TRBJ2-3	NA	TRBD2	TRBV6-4	TGTGCCAGCAGTGGGACTAGCGGGGGGGGCACAGATACGCAGTATTTT	CASSGTSGGGTDTQYF
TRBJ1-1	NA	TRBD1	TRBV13	TGTGCCAGCAGTTTGGGACAGGGGAACACTGAAGCTTTCTTT	CASSLGQGNTEAFF
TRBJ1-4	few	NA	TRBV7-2	TGTGCCAGCAGCTTAGCGCCGGGGGTAGCTAATGAAAAACTGTTTTTT	CASSLAPGVANEKLFF
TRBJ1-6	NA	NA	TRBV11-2	TGTGCCAGCAGCTTAGGGGCCGCACATAATTCACCCCTCCACTTT	CASSLGAAHNSPLHF
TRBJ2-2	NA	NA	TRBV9	TGTGCCAGCAGCGTGGGGGACTCAGGGACCGGGGAGCTGTTTTTT	CASSVGDSGTGELFF
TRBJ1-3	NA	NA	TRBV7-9	TGTGCCAGCAGCTTAGCCGGGACGGGAGGAAACACCATATATTTT	CASSLAGTGGNTIYF
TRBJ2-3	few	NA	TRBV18	TGTGCCAGCTCCCTCCGGGAGATGGGCACAGATACGCAGTATTTT	CASSLREMGTDTQYF
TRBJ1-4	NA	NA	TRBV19	TGTGCCAGTACGGAACGGGGCCAGGGAGGAAAACTGTTTTTT	CASTERGQGGKLFF
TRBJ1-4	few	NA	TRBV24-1	TGTGCCACCCCGTTGGGCGGGTGTAATGAAAAACTGTTTTTT	CATPLGGCNEKLFF
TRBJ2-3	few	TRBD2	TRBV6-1	TGTGCCAGCAGCCGTAGCGGGGTAAGCACAGATACGCAGTATTTT	CASSRSGVSTDTQYF
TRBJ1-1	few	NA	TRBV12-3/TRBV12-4	TGTGCCAGCAGTTTAGCGAATATGAACACTGAAGCTTTCTTT	CASSLANMNTEAFF
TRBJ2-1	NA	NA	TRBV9	TGTGCCAGCAGCTACTCGGAAGTTTCCTACAATGGGCAGTTCTTC	CASSYSEVSYNGQFF
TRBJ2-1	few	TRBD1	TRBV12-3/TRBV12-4	TGTGCCAGCAGCGGACAGGCCCCTCGTGATGAGCAGTTCTTC	CASSGQAPRDEQFF